The entry below gives a single T cell receptor beta chain sequence along with its context. This entry comes from a study of glioma-infiltrating T cells. Germline trimming cut 3 bases from V and 8 bases from J; bases unmatched to any gene: 11. Germline CDR1 MDHEN, CDR2 SYDVKM. CDR3 length: 16 residues. TCR alpha and beta CDR3 regions were amplified from RNA using iRepertoire nested multiplex PCR. TCRdb processed the multiplex PCR reads anew with MiXCR; each CDR3 protein has one entry. This table has under 150,000 distinct CDR3 sequences, under 30% appearing once. The rearrangement joins TRBV28 to TRBJ1-2; 11 positions match TRBD1. Specimen: glioma tissue, nonneoplastic brain tissue, or PBMCs (not recorded which). This TCR came from a human donor with low-grade glioma or glioblastoma, undergoing nonglioma brain surgery, or in good health (not recorded which). The CDR3 DNA is TGTGCCAGCAGTTTGGCCAGGGGACAGGGGGATGAAGGCTACACCTTC. This encodes CASSLARGQGDEGYTF.